The next 5 T cell receptor beta chains were all read from a single sample in a study of CD8 T cells in Susac syndrome. Random-hexamer reverse transcription was applied to roughly 0.5 to 1 ug RNA. TCRdb re-called the immunoSEQ multiplex PCR reads with MiXCR, one entry per CDR3 protein. The table lists tens of thousands of distinct CDR3 sequences, just under 95% of them singletons, with about 0.3% in the top ten. The sample consisted of CD4+ T cells from PBMCs. The origin of the receptors is a human donor with Susac syndrome.

This chain uses TRBV6-5 with TRBJ2-3; D is perhaps TRBD2 (5 bases). The V end lost 0 bases, the J end lost 4 bases, and 8 bases lay between the germline ends. Germline CDR1 is MNHEY and CDR2 is SVGAGI. The CDR3 length is 14 residues. The CDR3 bases are TGTGCCAGCAGTTACTCGAGGGCCCCAGATACGCAGTATTTT. Translating it yields CASSYSRAPDTQYF.

The chain combines TRBV24-1 with TRBJ2-3; D is uncertain. V was cut by 10 bases and J by 1 base, with 11 bases left in between. Germline V gene data show CDR1 as KGHDR and CDR2 as SFDVKD. This CDR3 has 13 residues. CDR3 protein: CATRGTGTDTQYF. The CDR3 DNA reads TGTGCCACTCGCGGTACAGGCACAGATACGCAGTATTTT.

The V call is TRBV19, the J call TRBJ2-7; 9 bases are a match to TRBD1. Germline-derived CDR1 and CDR2 are LNHDA and SQIVND (reference sequence). V was pared by 5 bases and J by 0 bases, with 5 bases of the junction left unmatched. This CDR3 has 15 amino acids. The CDR3 nucleotides read TGTGCCAGTAGTGGGACAGGGCTCGCCTCCTACGAGCAGTACTTC. Translation: CASSGTGLASYEQYF.

The chain uses TRBV4-1 and TRBJ2-3; D possibly uses TRBD1 or TRBD2 (5 bases each). Per the germline V gene, CDR1 is MGHRA and CDR2 is YSYEKL. The CDR3 is 17 amino acids. The germline V and J ends were trimmed by 0 bases and 2 bases, with 15 bases remaining between them. The CDR3 sequence is CASSQDLGVTYTDTQYF. The CDR3 DNA follows: TGCGCCAGCAGCCAAGATTTGGGGGTAACTTACACAGATACGCAGTATTTT.

The chain joins TRBV7-8 to TRBJ2-3; D is possibly TRBD2 (5 bases). Trimming removed 6 bases at V and 5 bases at J, with 15 bases between. This CDR3 is 14 amino acids long. Per the germline V gene, CDR1 is SGHVS and CDR2 is FQNEAQ. The CDR3 DNA reads as TGTGCCAGCAGGCCGGGAACATCCGGAGATACGCAGTATTTT. Its protein product is CASRPGTSGDTQYF.